This entry features one T cell receptor (beta chain) sequence. V shed 3 bases and J shed 7 bases, with 13 bases lying between them. The V gene's germline CDR1 is SGHVS and CDR2 FNYEAQ. The CDR3 loop spans 15 amino acids. This entry comes from a study of blood T cell repertoires in COVID-19. Study-wide context: The study drew acute and convalescent COVID-19 samples from the United States, Italy and Spain. PBMCs, B-cell-depleted T cells, or T cells provided the cDNA or gDNA that made up the material.

Original methodology: Estimation of nucleated cell counts was performed using reference gene primer amplification. The repertoire was sequenced with immunoSEQ multiplex PCR; TCRdb's copy has only in-frame clones and lacks some. D and trimming come from the DNA, and the V and J calls and clone size come from that table. The profile shows about 300,000 clones, around 88% of them singletons. The sequenced sample was peripheral blood. This TCR derives from a woman younger than 45 who had recovered from COVID-19. V and J are TRBV7-6 and TRBJ1-6; a weak D match, TRBD1 (5 bases). In DNA form, the CDR3 reads TGTGCCAGCAGCTTCGATGAGCGGGGGAATTCACCCCTCCACTTT. It yields the protein CASSFDERGNSPLHF.